This T cell receptor (beta chain) emerged from a study of T cell repertoires in cytomegalovirus infection. About the study: Evidence of both CMV infection and a matching HLA type came from public TCR beta signatures. Study outcomes and limitations: Summed frequency of public TCR beta families distinguished CMV carriers with the relevant HLA. CMV-specific TCR beta clonotypes restricted by HLA-C were the ones dominating the ex vivo response.

This clonotype showed up just a few times. Its antigen is as yet unknown. Trimming cost V 3 bases and J 3 bases, with 12 bases left between them. Germline V gene lookup returns CDR1 LGHNA and CDR2 YSLEER. The CDR3 consists of 15 residues. TCRdb called the reads again in MiXCR, with one record for every CDR3 protein. The sample contains 85,000 to 130,000 distinct CDR3 sequences, 23% of which appear only once. This sequence was found in a human donor in good health (CMV status not recorded). Some clones in this sample may be carry-over from other donors' samples. The chain uses TRBV4-3 and TRBJ2-1; no clear D gene. The sample taken for sequencing was CD8+ T cells from PBMCs. The CDR3 region is CASSQSAEIYNEQFF. CDR3 sequence (DNA): TGCGCCAGCAGCCAGTCCGCGGAGATCTACAATGAGCAGTTCTTC.